The 14 T cell receptor beta chains below were found in one sample sequenced in a study of patients and donors after allogeneic stem cell transplantation. TCRdb processed the RT-PCR reads anew with MiXCR; each CDR3 protein has one entry. The sample comprises about 23,000 distinct CDR3 sequences, about 30% of which are singletons, and around half rests with the top ten. Sample: blood, either unsorted or a sorted T cell fraction (not recorded which). These receptors originate from a human donor who was either an allogeneic HSCT recipient or a stem cell or donor lymphocyte infusion donor (not recorded which). It is not recorded whose cells these are; they may come from a transplant donor.

The V and J genes are TRBV10-3 and TRBJ2-5, with 10 bases matching TRBD2. J lost 7 bases, V lost 0 bases, and 11 bases had no gene match. The CDR3 consists of 17 residues. Germline-derived CDR1 and CDR2 are ENHRY and SYGVKD. The CDR3 sequence is CAISESGGSGGPRTQYF. As DNA, the CDR3 is TGTGCCATCAGTGAGTCGGGGGGTAGCGGGGGGCCCAGGACCCAGTACTTC.

This clonotype showed up many times. V usage is TRBV6-5 and J usage is TRBJ1-5, with D maybe TRBD1 (5 bases). Germline V lookup: CDR1 MNHEY, CDR2 SVGAGI. CDR3 length: 15 residues. Deletions cut 6 bases from V and 0 bases from J, with 12 bases between. This CDR3 reads CASRSTGYSNQPQHF. The CDR3 nucleotides are TGTGCCAGCAGGTCCACAGGCTATAGCAATCAGCCCCAGCATTTT.

A single count supports this clonotype. Relative to the germline gene, one junction end is altered; a read error may explain this. The J gene is TRBJ1-4, the V gene TRBV4-3; 9 bases align to TRBD1. CDR1 LGHNA and CDR2 YSLEER come from the germline V gene. CDR3 length: 17 amino acids. The CDR3 region has the DNA TGCGCCAGCAGCCAAGCGTCGACAGGGGGATCTAATGAAAAACTGATTTTT. The encoded protein is CASSQASTGGSNEKLIF.

This clonotype was seen many times. The chain employs TRBV12-3 or TRBV12-4 and TRBJ1-2; D is perhaps TRBD1 (5 bases). The CDR3 runs to 13 residues. V gave up 7 bases and J gave up 3 bases, with 12 bases separating them. The DNA for the CDR3 is TGTGCCAGCACCTCGGGGCGGTACTATGGCTACACCTTC. It encodes CASTSGRYYGYTF.

This clonotype has a handful of counts. The chain combines TRBV7-9 with TRBJ1-2; D gene ambiguous. Germline V CDR1 and CDR2: SEHNR, FQNEAQ (reference sequence). CDR3 length: 13 amino acids. Trimming shortened V by 5 bases and J by 5 bases, and 12 bases separated the two germline ends. For the CDR3, the DNA is TGTGCCAGCAGCCACGACTTAAAGTATGGCTACACCTTC. The encoded protein is CASSHDLKYGYTF.

This clonotype came up a few times. This chain joins TRBV12-3 or TRBV12-4 and TRBJ1-5; maybe TRBD1 (6 bases). Trimming took off 8 bases at V and 4 bases at J, with 18 bases between the two ends. CDR3 length equals 15 residues. CDR3 coding DNA: TGTGCCAGCTGCCGTGGGGGCCAATATAATCAGCCCCAGCATTTT. Protein product: CASCRGGQYNQPQHF.

This sequence joins TRBV5-4 and TRBJ1-1, with D possibly matching TRBD1 (5 bases). The V end lost 4 bases, the J end lost 4 bases, and 20 bases lay between the germline ends. Germline V gene lookup returns CDR1 SGHNT and CDR2 YYREEE (reference sequence). This CDR3 comprises 16 residues. CDR3 in DNA: TGTGCCAGCAGCCCACGGGACTTCCCCTCCGTCACTGAAGCTTTCTTT. It specifies CASSPRDFPSVTEAFF.

This clonotype was found a few times. V usage is TRBV12-3 or TRBV12-4 and J usage is TRBJ1-2; 8 nucleotides align to TRBD1. The CDR3 consists of 14 residues. The V and J ends lost 1 base and 7 bases, in that order; junction bases with no gene match: 5. CDR3 sequence (DNA): TGTGCCAGCAGTTTAGGGCAGGGGGCGGGTGGCTACACCTTC. Protein product: CASSLGQGAGGYTF.

The rearrangement uses TRBV5-1 and TRBJ2-7; D may be TRBD2 (5 bases). The CDR3 is made up of 16 amino acids. CDR1 and CDR2 (germline): SGHRS, YFSETQ. Between the trimmed V and J ends, which lost 0 bases and 2 bases, there was a span of 15 bases. The CDR3 DNA reads as TGCGCCAGCAGCTTGGGGGAGTCGGACCGGCCCTACGAGCAGTACTTC. This codes for CASSLGESDRPYEQYF.

The J gene is TRBJ2-1, the V gene TRBV10-3; D is perhaps TRBD2 (6 bases). The V and J ends lost 0 bases and 5 bases respectively, with 14 bases between them. CDR1 and CDR2 (germline): ENHRY, SYGVKD. This CDR3 is built from 16 residues. The CDR3 sequence is CAISESRLAHDNEQFF. The DNA for the CDR3 is TGTGCCATCAGTGAGTCACGTCTAGCGCATGACAATGAGCAGTTCTTC.

The chain is built from TRBV11-2 and TRBJ2-4; a possible D gene is TRBD2 (6 bases). V was clipped by 5 bases and J by 5 bases, with 16 bases between them. The CDR3 length is 15 residues. Germline V gene sequence: CDR1 SGHAT, CDR2 FQNNGV. The CDR3 sequence: CASSAQGGRENIQYF. The CDR3 DNA follows: TGTGCCAGCAGCGCTCAGGGAGGTCGCGAAAACATTCAGTACTTC.

This CDR3 reads CASSSGVDQPQHF. In DNA, the CDR3 is TGCGCCAGCAGCTCAGGGGTTGATCAGCCCCAGCATTTT. This chain connects TRBV5-1 to TRBJ1-5; weak D call: TRBD1 (6 bases). Germline V gene lookup returns CDR1 SGHRS and CDR2 YFSETQ. The CDR3 covers 13 residues. Trimming removed 3 bases from V and 5 bases from J, with 9 bases in between.

The rearrangement links TRBV4-3 to TRBJ1-3; unclear D gene. Per germline, CDR1 LGHNA and CDR2 YSLEER. The V gene lost 3 bases and the J gene lost 7 bases, with 7 bases spanning the gap. The CDR3 consists of 12 residues. CDR3 nucleotides: TGCGCCAGCAGCCACCGTGGTAACACCATATATTTT. Translated: CASSHRGNTIYF.

The CDR3 coding sequence is TGTGCCAGCAGACGAGATTCAGTGAACACTGAAGCTTTCTTT. Protein product: CASRRDSVNTEAFF. The J gene is TRBJ1-1, the V gene TRBV6-5; D not certain. CDR1 is MNHEY, CDR2 SVGAGI, per germline. The V and J ends lost 6 bases and 0 bases respectively, with 11 bases between them. The CDR3 is 14 amino acids.